This T cell receptor (beta chain) was sequenced during a study of PD-L1 blockade in urothelial cancer. Study-wide background: Patients' atezolizumab regimen, 1,200 mg intravenously every 3 weeks, began in about 2014. Male sex and bladder-origin urothelial cancer characterized about 85% of the 29 patients.

The repertoire was sequenced with immunoSEQ multiplex PCR; TCRdb's copy has only in-frame clones and lacks some. The data show about 87,000 clones, with roughly nine tenths seen just once and 0.85% to 1% held by the top ten. Trimming stripped 8 bases from V and 5 bases from J, with 18 bases between. The length of the CDR3 is 13 residues. CDR1 SQVTM and CDR2 ANQGSEA come from the germline V gene. The time point here: pretreatment peripheral blood. Samples were collected from each patient before treatment and during treatment. Each patient gave between 1 and 8 of them in total. The source was PBMCs, collected around atezolizumab (anti-PD-L1) treatment. The chain couples TRBV29-1 to TRBJ2-5, with TRBD2 as a possible D gene (7 bases). The TCR comes from an elderly woman with urothelial cancer. The CDR3 region is CSLKGGAGETQYF. The CDR3 nucleotides are TGCAGCCTAAAAGGGGGGGCGGGCGAGACCCAGTACTTC.